Below, 13 T cell receptor beta chains from the same sample are listed, as sequenced in a study of spatial heterogeneity in lung cancer. Time point: sample taken at primary tumor resection. Study conclusions and caveats: For expanded intratumoral alpha and beta TCRs, counts tracked tumor mutation counts.

TCRdb re-called the 5' RACE reads with MiXCR, one entry per CDR3 protein. The data show more than 15,000 distinct CDR3 sequences, with 6.2% seen just once and around 7% held by the top ten. These receptors have no known antigen. The specimen comprised lung tumor tissue, sampled at surgery. The receptors were sampled from a male donor with early-stage non-small cell lung cancer.

This clonotype was detected many times. The chain couples TRBV4-3 to TRBJ2-1; D is unresolved. The germline gives CDR1 LGHNA, CDR2 YSLEER. The CDR3 spans 13 residues. Trimming stripped 0 bases from V and 9 bases from J, with 9 bases between. This chain's CDR3 is CASSQDWGTEQFF. The CDR3 region has the DNA TGCGCCAGCAGCCAAGATTGGGGTACTGAGCAGTTCTTC.

This clonotype was seen at least ten times. The chain has TRBV29-1 and TRBJ2-1; no clear D. The V end was cut by 5 bases, the J end by 6 bases, with 11 bases between. Germline values: CDR1 SQVTM, CDR2 ANQGSEA. This CDR3 has 12 amino acids. As DNA, the CDR3 is TGCAGCGTTCGAAGCCTGGGCAATGAGCAGTTCTTC. It is translated as CSVRSLGNEQFF.

Many counts were recorded for this clonotype. The V call is TRBV7-9, the J call TRBJ1-6, with 7 positions matching TRBD1. Trimming at V came to 2 bases and at J to 4 bases, leaving 2 bases not matched to a gene. CDR3 length equals 15 residues. The V gene's germline CDR1 is SEHNR and CDR2 FQNEAQ (reference sequence). The CDR3 here is CASSLTGAYNSPLHF. As DNA, the CDR3 is TGTGCCAGCAGCTTAACAGGGGCGTATAATTCACCCCTCCACTTT.

In this sample, this clonotype turned up many times. The chain carries TRBV5-8 and TRBJ2-2; TRBD1 matches 9 bases. The J segment lost 5 bases and the V segment lost 1 base, leaving 6 bases of the junction unmatched. Germline V gene sequence: CDR1 SGHTS, CDR2 YDEGEE. The CDR3 is 16 amino acids. The CDR3 is CASSLKDRGRTGELFF. CDR3 DNA: TGTGCCAGCAGCTTGAAGGACAGGGGAAGAACCGGGGAGCTGTTTTTT.

Many counts were recorded for this clonotype. The chain carries TRBV4-3 and TRBJ1-2; D might be TRBD1 (5 bases). The ends were cut back, 0 bases at V and 4 bases at J, with 15 bases in the middle. There are 16 residues in the CDR3. The V gene's germline CDR1 is LGHNA and CDR2 YSLEER. Written as DNA, the CDR3 is TGCGCCAGCAGCCAAGATGCAAAGGGGTCGGTCTATGGCTACACCTTC. This encodes CASSQDAKGSVYGYTF.

As for this clonotype: This may be a read error: a much more frequent sequence differs by one nucleotide. The genes are TRBV10-3 and TRBJ2-5; D might be TRBD1 or TRBD2, each matching 6 bases. Trimming cost V 2 bases and J 5 bases, with 12 bases left between them. The CDR3 has 14 residues. Germline values: CDR1 ENHRY, CDR2 SYGVKD. The CDR3 sequence is CAISETGALETQYF. CDR3 DNA sequence: TGTGCCATCAGTGAGACGGGGGCATTGGAGACCCAGTACTTC.

By sample fraction, this clonotype is medium-sized. The chain joins TRBV5-1 to TRBJ2-1, with D possibly being TRBD2 (5 bases). CDR3 length equals 14 residues. With 1 base removed from V and 3 bases from J, the gap between germline ends came to 8 bases. CDR1 and CDR2 (germline): SGHRS, YFSETQ. This chain's CDR3 is CASSLSGDYNEQFF. The CDR3 DNA follows: TGCGCCAGCAGCTTGTCCGGGGACTACAATGAGCAGTTCTTC. Looking up the rest from reference TRBV5-1 and TRBJ2-1 gives the full variable domain: KAGVTQTPRYLIKTRGQQVTLSCSPISGHRSVSWYQQTPGQGLQFLFEYFSETQRNKGNFPGRFSGRQFSNSRSEMNVSTLELGDSALYLCASSLSGDYNEQFFGPGTRLTVL.

This clonotype has more than one count but fewer than ten. The genes are TRBV7-8 and TRBJ1-6; possibly TRBD1 for D (6 bases). Germline CDR1 SGHVS, CDR2 FQNEAQ. This CDR3 spans 15 amino acids. V lost 1 base and J 10 bases, leaving 14 bases between the germline ends. CDR3 amino acids: CASSLGAGDWSPLHF. In nucleotides, the CDR3 is TGTGCCAGCAGCTTAGGGGCAGGGGACTGGTCACCCCTCCACTTT.

This clonotype was recorded many times. The rearrangement uses TRBV12-3 or TRBV12-4 and TRBJ2-3; 11 positions match TRBD2. Trimming removed 6 bases from V and 0 bases from J; junction bases left unmatched: 11. The CDR3 covers 18 residues. CDR3 DNA sequence: TGTGCCAGCAGCCGGACTAGCGGGTGGATTTCTAGCACAGATACGCAGTATTTT. It codes for CASSRTSGWISSTDTQYF.

At least ten counts were recorded for this clonotype. The chain recombines TRBV9 with TRBJ1-1; D gene ambiguous. Germline CDR1 is SGDLS and CDR2 is YYNGEE. This CDR3 is built from 13 residues. V lost 3 bases, J lost 8 bases, and 14 bases lay in between. The CDR3 DNA is TGTGCCAGCAGCGCAGTTCCCCTCCAAGAAGCTTTCTTT. Its protein is CASSAVPLQEAFF.

The V call is TRBV27, the J call TRBJ2-2; TRBD1 aligns across 9 bases. In germline, CDR1 is MNHEY, CDR2 SMNVEV (reference sequence). This CDR3 comprises 15 residues. V shed 4 bases, J shed 7 bases, and the junction held 7 bases outside the gene matches. CDR3 residues: CASSSTGQGGGELFF. The CDR3 region has the DNA TGTGCCAGCAGTTCGACGGGACAGGGTGGCGGGGAGCTGTTTTTT.

This clonotype was seen repeatedly, ten times or more. V usage is TRBV28 and J usage is TRBJ1-2; TRBD1 matches at 9 bases. This CDR3 comprises 12 residues. V lost 2 bases to trimming and J lost 14 bases; unmatched junction nucleotides: 6. CDR1 and CDR2 from the germline V gene are MDHEN and SYDVKM. The CDR3 nucleotides read TGTGCCAGCAGTTTAGGACAGGGGACTAGAACCTTC. Encoded protein: CASSLGQGTRTF.

This clonotype was seen ten or more times. This chain links TRBV4-3 with TRBJ2-3, with D uncertain. CDR1 LGHNA and CDR2 YSLEER come from the germline V gene. This CDR3 is 15 amino acids long. V was pared by 2 bases and J by 1 base, with 10 bases between. In DNA form, the CDR3 reads TGCGCCAGCAGCCAAACGGTCGAGCGCACAGATACGCAGTATTTT. Translation gives CASSQTVERTDTQYF.